This T cell receptor beta chain originates from a study of control samples from healthy donors and cancer patients. Germline CDR1 SEHNR, CDR2 FQNEAQ (reference sequence). V lost 6 bases and J lost 9; bases outside the gene matches: 7. This CDR3 has 14 residues. Here immunoSEQ multiplex PCR was the method, and the copy in TCRdb shows in-frame clones only, minus some. The table has under 450,000 clones, 90% seen once. The V gene is TRBV7-9, the J gene TRBJ1-6; 8 nucleotides match TRBD1. The sequence was obtained from a man aged 35 to 55 with head and neck cancer. Sequencing was done on a sample of PBMCs. CDR3 sequence reads: CASSKTGGGSPLHF. The CDR3 nucleotides are TGTGCCAGCAGTAAAACAGGGGGAGGTTCACCCCTCCACTTT.